This is a list of T cell receptor beta chains from one sample in a study of T-cell reconstitution after alpha-beta-depleted transplantation in children. TCRdb fed the PCR reads into MiXCR, producing one record per CDR3 protein. Found here are about 200,000 distinct CDR3 sequences, 5% to 6.5% of them singletons; the top ten hold about 4.4%. The sequencing here drew on PBMCs, taken before TCRalphabeta/CD19-depleted stem cell transplant. The receptor set was obtained from a girl in the first two years of life with combined immunodeficiency, due to receive a stem cell transplant. Each CDR3 is given with its conserved first and last residue. A D gene is named only where the DNA matches it firmly. The listing skips clone size in some rows; elsewhere it reads once, few, many or a size class.

>NA|TRBJ1-1|TRBV4-3|NA
CASSQDDGPNTEAFF
TGCGCCAGCAGCCAAGATGACGGACCCAACACTGAAGCTTTCTTT
>many|TRBJ2-7|TRBV4-2|TRBD2
CASSQVGGTSGSEAPSYEQYF
TGTGCCAGCAGCCAAGTTGGGGGGACTAGCGGGAGCGAGGCCCCCTCGTACGAGCAGTACTTC
>few|TRBJ2-2|TRBV4-2|NA
CASSQEAWAGTGELFF
TGTGCCAGCAGCCAAGAAGCGTGGGCAGGAACCGGGGAGCTGTTTTTT
>many|TRBJ1-1|TRBV3-1|NA
CASNLRSMTEAFF
TGTGCCAGCAACCTGCGGAGTATGACTGAAGCTTTCTTT
>many|TRBJ2-4|TRBV20-1|NA
CSARDLTRSAKNIQYF
TGCAGTGCTAGAGATCTGACCCGCTCGGCCAAAAACATTCAGTACTTC
>NA|TRBJ2-1|TRBV4-1|TRBD2
CASSQDRSGGAYNEQFF
TGCGCCAGCAGCCAAGATAGGAGCGGGGGGGCCTACAATGAGCAGTTCTTC
>many|TRBJ2-1|TRBV5-6|NA
CASNDIYNEQFF
TGTGCCAGCAACGACATATACAATGAGCAGTTCTTC
>many|TRBJ2-2|TRBV28|TRBD2
CASSPRLALTGELFF
TGTGCCAGCAGTCCACGACTAGCCTTGACCGGGGAGCTGTTTTTT
>many|TRBJ1-4|TRBV28|NA
CASSSTGGPTNEKLFF
TGTGCCAGCAGTTCCACCGGGGGACCAACTAATGAAAAACTGTTTTTT
>many|TRBJ2-1|TRBV7-3|TRBD2
CASSLKDGLAKVNEQFF
TGTGCCAGCAGCTTAAAGGATGGACTAGCGAAGGTCAATGAGCAGTTCTTC
>many|TRBJ2-3|TRBV5-1|NA
CASSTLEDTQYF
TGCGCCAGCAGTACCCTAGAAGATACGCAGTATTTT
>few|TRBJ2-7|TRBV27|TRBD2
CASSAASGPGEQYF
TGTGCCAGCAGCGCGGCTAGCGGCCCAGGCGAGCAGTACTTC
>many|TRBJ2-3|TRBV12-3/TRBV12-4|TRBD2
CASRQLGLAGDPQYF
TGTGCCAGCCGTCAACTAGGGCTAGCGGGGGATCCGCAGTATTTT
>many|TRBJ2-3|TRBV7-6|NA
CASSSDSTDTQYF
TGTGCCAGCAGCTCGGACTCCACAGATACGCAGTATTTT
>NA|TRBJ2-3|TRBV5-6|TRBD2
CASGLRLAGITDTQYF
TGTGCCAGCGGCCTACGGCTAGCGGGAATAACAGATACGCAGTATTTT
>many|TRBJ2-1|TRBV6-1|TRBD2
CASSEGYTSGYNEQFF
TGTGCCAGCAGTGAAGGGTACACTAGCGGATACAATGAGCAGTTCTTC
>many|TRBJ1-2|TRBV7-9|NA
CASSLGTAQGRSYGYTF
TGTGCCAGCAGCTTAGGCACCGCTCAGGGGCGTAGTTATGGCTACACCTTC
>NA|TRBJ2-5|TRBV29-1|NA
CSVGRGARSVETQYF
TGCAGCGTTGGTAGGGGAGCGAGGAGCGTAGAGACCCAGTACTTC
>many|TRBJ2-1|TRBV11-2|NA
CASSLGEQFF
TGTGCCAGCAGCTTGGGTGAGCAGTTCTTC
>many|TRBJ2-1|TRBV9|TRBD2
CASSVVSAGGQNEQFF
TGTGCCAGCAGCGTAGTCTCAGCGGGAGGGCAAAATGAGCAGTTCTTC
>many|TRBJ2-3|TRBV7-6|NA
CASSLHPGGTDTQYF
TGTGCCAGCAGCCTTCATCCGGGTGGCACAGATACGCAGTATTTT
>many|TRBJ2-1|TRBV5-1|NA
CASSLGELGLSSYNEQFF
TGCGCCAGCAGCTTGGGGGAGCTCGGCCTAAGCTCCTACAATGAGCAGTTCTTC
>many|TRBJ2-1|TRBV7-9|TRBD2
CASSLLSTSPFSYNEQFF
TGTGCCAGCAGCTTACTATCGACTAGCCCCTTCTCCTACAATGAGCAGTTCTTC
>many|TRBJ1-2|TRBV4-2|NA
CASSQEFLENYYGYTF
TGTGCCAGCAGCCAAGAATTCTTGGAGAATTACTACGGCTACACCTTC
>many|TRBJ2-1|TRBV15|TRBD2
CATSTSGGRNEQFF
TGTGCCACCAGTACTAGCGGGGGGCGCAATGAGCAGTTCTTC
>many|TRBJ2-1|TRBV12-3/TRBV12-4|NA
CASTMGRNNEQFF
TGTGCCAGCACCATGGGGAGAAACAATGAGCAGTTCTTC
>many|TRBJ1-1|TRBV6-2/TRBV6-3|NA
CASSSDAYTEAFF
TGTGCCAGCAGTTCCGACGCTTACACTGAAGCTTTCTTT
>many|TRBJ2-3|TRBV2|TRBD2
CASSEMLAGVLDTQYF
TGTGCCAGCAGTGAAATGCTAGCGGGAGTTTTAGATACGCAGTATTTT
>few|TRBJ2-3|TRBV13|NA
CASSLGLYGITDTQYF
TGTGCCAGCAGCCTGGGACTCTACGGAATAACAGATACGCAGTATTTT
>many|TRBJ2-4|TRBV6-2/TRBV6-3|TRBD1
CASSLGQGSVF
TGTGCCAGCAGTCTCGGACAGGGAAGTGTCTTC
>many|TRBJ2-3|TRBV6-5|TRBD2
CASSPPRLAGGPDTQYF
TGTGCCAGCAGTCCCCCAAGACTAGCGGGGGGCCCAGATACGCAGTATTTT
>few|TRBJ1-1|TRBV6-1|NA
CASKMGHNTEAFF
TGTGCCAGCAAGATGGGGCATAACACTGAAGCTTTCTTT
>NA|TRBJ1-2|TRBV18|NA
CASSQGIDGYTF
TGTGCCAGCTCACAGGGGATCGATGGCTACACCTTC
>many|TRBJ1-2|TRBV7-9|TRBD1
CASSKTGTGGVNGYGYTF
TGTGCCAGCAGCAAAACCGGGACAGGGGGCGTTAACGGCTATGGCTACACCTTC
>many|TRBJ2-2|TRBV4-3|TRBD2
CASSHGTSGWAGELFF
TGCGCCAGCAGCCACGGGACTAGCGGGTGGGCTGGGGAGCTGTTTTTT
>many|TRBJ1-1|TRBV2|NA
CASRGGSSPRVWAFF
TGTGCCAGCAGGGGTGGATCCTCCCCCCGGGTTTGGGCTTTCTTT
>NA|TRBJ2-3|TRBV29-1|NA
CSVEPDATDTQYF
TGCAGCGTTGAACCGGACGCCACAGATACGCAGTATTTT
>many|TRBJ2-1|TRBV9|NA
CASSEYRDNEQFF
TGTGCCAGCAGCGAATACCGGGACAATGAGCAGTTCTTC
>many|TRBJ2-5|TRBV3-1|NA
CASSQDLGYDRETQYF
TGTGCCAGCAGCCAAGATCTGGGCTACGACAGGGAGACCCAGTACTTC
>few|TRBJ2-7|TRBV5-5|TRBD2
CASSFSGLAGVHEQYF
TGTGCCAGCAGCTTTTCGGGACTAGCGGGAGTCCACGAGCAGTACTTC
>many|TRBJ1-5|TRBV28|NA
CASSLFYGGSSGNQPQHF
TGTGCCAGCAGTTTATTTTATGGTGGCTCATCCGGCAATCAGCCCCAGCATTTT
>many|TRBJ1-2|TRBV29-1|NA
CSVEASLYGYTF
TGCAGCGTTGAGGCTTCGCTCTATGGCTACACCTTC
>NA|TRBJ2-1|TRBV11-1|NA
CASSLSSAGASLYNEQFF
TGTGCCAGCAGCTTAAGTTCGGCGGGGGCCTCCCTATACAATGAGCAGTTCTTC
>many|TRBJ2-7|TRBV5-1|TRBD1
CASSFYWQGAGREPYEQYF
TGCGCCAGCAGCTTTTATTGGCAGGGGGCTGGGAGAGAGCCCTACGAGCAGTACTTC
>NA|TRBJ2-6|TRBV20-1|TRBD1
CSARRTGVGANVLTF
TGCAGTGCAAGACGAACAGGGGTCGGGGCCAACGTCCTGACTTTC
>many|TRBJ2-3|TRBV7-2|TRBD2
CASSPLAGGPQDTQYF
TGTGCCAGCAGCCCCCTAGCGGGGGGGCCCCAAGATACGCAGTATTTT
>many|TRBJ2-3|TRBV28|NA
CASRTTDTQYF
TGTGCCAGCAGGACCACAGATACGCAGTATTTT
>many|TRBJ2-1|TRBV20-1|TRBD2
CSARAAGGSSYNEQFF
TGCAGTGCTAGAGCAGCGGGAGGGAGCTCCTACAATGAGCAGTTCTTC
>many|TRBJ2-5|TRBV7-2|NA
CASSYEGQETQYF
TGTGCCAGCAGCTATGAGGGACAAGAGACCCAGTACTTC
>many|TRBJ2-7|TRBV29-1|NA
CSVEQKAGEQYF
TGCAGCGTTGAACAAAAAGCTGGCGAGCAGTACTTC
>many|TRBJ2-2|TRBV7-9|NA
CASSQTSSGELFF
TGTGCCAGCAGCCAGACATCTTCCGGGGAGCTGTTTTTT
>many|TRBJ1-5|TRBV12-3/TRBV12-4|NA
CASSPDRSNQPQHF
TGTGCCAGCAGTCCCGACAGAAGCAATCAGCCCCAGCATTTT
>many|TRBJ2-1|TRBV29-1|NA
CSVVGTKYNEQFF
TGCAGCGTTGTAGGGACAAAATACAATGAGCAGTTCTTC
>few|TRBJ2-5|TRBV12-3/TRBV12-4|NA
CASSDLQSAVTSWETQYF
TGTGCCAGCAGCGACCTCCAGAGCGCAGTTACTAGCTGGGAGACCCAGTACTTC
>many|TRBJ2-1|TRBV7-3|TRBD2
CASSPIAGQDEQFF
TGTGCCAGCAGCCCCATAGCGGGGCAAGATGAGCAGTTCTTC
>many|TRBJ2-3|TRBV7-2|TRBD2
CASSFRTSGRAIDTQYF
TGTGCCAGCAGCTTCCGGACTAGCGGGAGGGCCATAGATACGCAGTATTTT
>many|TRBJ2-5|TRBV20-1|TRBD2
CSATPIGRDEETQYF
TGCAGTGCTACCCCTATCGGGAGGGACGAAGAGACCCAGTACTTC